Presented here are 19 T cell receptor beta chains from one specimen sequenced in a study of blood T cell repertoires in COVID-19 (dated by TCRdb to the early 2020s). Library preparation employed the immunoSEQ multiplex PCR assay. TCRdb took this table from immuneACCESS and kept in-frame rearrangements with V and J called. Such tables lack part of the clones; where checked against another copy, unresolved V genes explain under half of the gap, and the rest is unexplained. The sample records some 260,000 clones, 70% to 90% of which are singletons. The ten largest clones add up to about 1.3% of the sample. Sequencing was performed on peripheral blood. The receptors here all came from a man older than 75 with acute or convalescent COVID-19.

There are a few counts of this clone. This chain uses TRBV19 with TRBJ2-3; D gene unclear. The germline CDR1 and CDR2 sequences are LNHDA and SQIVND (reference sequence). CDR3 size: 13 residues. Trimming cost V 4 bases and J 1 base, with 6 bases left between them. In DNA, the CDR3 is TGTGCCAGTAGTACCCGGGGCACAGATACGCAGTATTTT. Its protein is CASSTRGTDTQYF.

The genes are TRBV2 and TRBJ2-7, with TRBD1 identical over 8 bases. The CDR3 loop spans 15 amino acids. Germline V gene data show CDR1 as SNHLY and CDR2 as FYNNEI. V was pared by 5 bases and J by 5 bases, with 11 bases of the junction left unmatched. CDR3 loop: CASSLESSGGDEQYF. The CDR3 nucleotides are TGTGCCAGCAGTCTTGAAAGTTCAGGGGGCGACGAGCAGTACTTC.

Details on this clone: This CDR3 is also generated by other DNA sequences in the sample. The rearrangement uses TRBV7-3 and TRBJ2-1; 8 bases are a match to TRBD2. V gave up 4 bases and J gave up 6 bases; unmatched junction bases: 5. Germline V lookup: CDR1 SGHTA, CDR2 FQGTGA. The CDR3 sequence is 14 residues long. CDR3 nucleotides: TGTGCCAGCAGCTCTAGCGGGCTTGGCAATGAGCAGTTCTTC. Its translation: CASSSSGLGNEQFF.

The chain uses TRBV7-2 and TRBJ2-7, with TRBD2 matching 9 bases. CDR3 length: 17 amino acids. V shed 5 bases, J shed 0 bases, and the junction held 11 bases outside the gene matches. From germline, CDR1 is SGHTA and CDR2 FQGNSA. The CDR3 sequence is CASSILAAGGASYEQYF. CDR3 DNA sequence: TGTGCCAGCAGCATACTAGCGGCGGGGGGGGCCTCCTACGAGCAGTACTTC.

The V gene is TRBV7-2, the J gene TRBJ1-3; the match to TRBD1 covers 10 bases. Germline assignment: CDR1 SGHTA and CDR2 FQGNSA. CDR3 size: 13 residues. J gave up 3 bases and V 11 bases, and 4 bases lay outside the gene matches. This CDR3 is CAAGTGVGNTIYF. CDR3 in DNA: TGTGCCGCAGGGACAGGGGTTGGAAACACCATATATTTT.

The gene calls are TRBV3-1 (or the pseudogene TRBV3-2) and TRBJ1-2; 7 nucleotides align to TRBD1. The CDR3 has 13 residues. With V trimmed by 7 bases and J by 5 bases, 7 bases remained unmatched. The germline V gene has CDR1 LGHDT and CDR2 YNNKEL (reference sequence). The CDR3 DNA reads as TGTGCCAGCACCCTGACAGGGTGGTATGGCTACACCTTC. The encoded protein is CASTLTGWYGYTF.

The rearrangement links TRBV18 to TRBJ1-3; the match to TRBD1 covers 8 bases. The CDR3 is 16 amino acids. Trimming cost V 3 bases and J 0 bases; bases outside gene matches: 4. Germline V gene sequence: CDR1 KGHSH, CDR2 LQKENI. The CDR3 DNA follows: TGTGCCAGCTCACCCGGACAGGGTTTCTCTGGAAACACCATATATTTT. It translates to CASSPGQGFSGNTIYF.

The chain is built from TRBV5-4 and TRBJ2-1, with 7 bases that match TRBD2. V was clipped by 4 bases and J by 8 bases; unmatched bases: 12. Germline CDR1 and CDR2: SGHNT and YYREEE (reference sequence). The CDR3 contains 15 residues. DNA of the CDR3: TGTGCCAGCAGCCAACCAGGCGGGAGAGTAGATGAGCAGTTCTTC. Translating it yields CASSQPGGRVDEQFF.

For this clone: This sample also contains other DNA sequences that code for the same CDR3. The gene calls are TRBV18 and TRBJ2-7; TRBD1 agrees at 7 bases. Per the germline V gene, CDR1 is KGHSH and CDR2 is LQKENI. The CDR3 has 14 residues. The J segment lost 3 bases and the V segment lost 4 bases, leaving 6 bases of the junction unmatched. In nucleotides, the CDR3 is TGTGCCAGCTCACTTGGACAGGAGAACTACGAGCAGTACTTC. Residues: CASSLGQENYEQYF.

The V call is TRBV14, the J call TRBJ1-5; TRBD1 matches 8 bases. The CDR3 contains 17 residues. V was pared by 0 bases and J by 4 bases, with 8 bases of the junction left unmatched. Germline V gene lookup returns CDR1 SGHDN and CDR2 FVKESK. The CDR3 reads CASSQDRLDRANQPQHF. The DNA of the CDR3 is TGTGCCAGCAGCCAAGATCGACTGGACAGGGCAAATCAGCCCCAGCATTTT.

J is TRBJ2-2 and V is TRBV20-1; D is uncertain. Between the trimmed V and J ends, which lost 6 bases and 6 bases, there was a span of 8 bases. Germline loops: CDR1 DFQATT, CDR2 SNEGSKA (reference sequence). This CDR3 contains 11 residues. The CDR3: CSAYQSGELFF. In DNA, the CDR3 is TGCAGTGCCTACCAATCCGGGGAGCTGTTTTTT.

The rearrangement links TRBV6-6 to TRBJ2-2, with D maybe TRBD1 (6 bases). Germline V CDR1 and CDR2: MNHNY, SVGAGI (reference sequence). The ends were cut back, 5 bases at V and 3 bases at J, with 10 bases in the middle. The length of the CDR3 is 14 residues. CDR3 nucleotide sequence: TGTGCCAGCAGTGTACAGGGATACACCGGGGAGCTGTTTTTT. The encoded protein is CASSVQGYTGELFF.

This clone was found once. The CDR3 protein is CASSPDRRYGYTF. CDR3 nucleotides: TGTGCCAGTAGCCCGGACAGGAGGTATGGCTACACCTTC. The chain employs TRBV19 and TRBJ1-2; 7 bases fit TRBD1. CDR3 length: 13 amino acids. V lost 6 bases and J lost 5; bases outside the gene matches: 6. The V gene's germline CDR1 is LNHDA and CDR2 SQIVND (reference sequence).

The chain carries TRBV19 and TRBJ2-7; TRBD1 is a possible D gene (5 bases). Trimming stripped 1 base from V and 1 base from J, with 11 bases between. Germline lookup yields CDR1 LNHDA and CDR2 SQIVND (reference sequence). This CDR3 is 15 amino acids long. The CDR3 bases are TGTGCCAGTAGTATAGGATCGACAGAATCCTACGAGCAGTACTTC. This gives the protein CASSIGSTESYEQYF.

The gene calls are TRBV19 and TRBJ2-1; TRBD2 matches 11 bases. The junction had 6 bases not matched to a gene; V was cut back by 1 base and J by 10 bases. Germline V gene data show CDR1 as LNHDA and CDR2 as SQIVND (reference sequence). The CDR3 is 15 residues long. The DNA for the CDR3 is TGTGCCAGTAGTATAGGTAGCGGGAGGGTTGGGGAGCAGTTCTTC. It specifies CASSIGSGRVGEQFF.

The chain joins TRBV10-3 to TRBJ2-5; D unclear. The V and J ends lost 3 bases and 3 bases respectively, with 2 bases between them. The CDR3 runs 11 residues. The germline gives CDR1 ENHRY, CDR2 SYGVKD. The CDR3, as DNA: TGTGCCATCAGTGACGAAGAGACCCAGTACTTC. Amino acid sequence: CAISDEETQYF.

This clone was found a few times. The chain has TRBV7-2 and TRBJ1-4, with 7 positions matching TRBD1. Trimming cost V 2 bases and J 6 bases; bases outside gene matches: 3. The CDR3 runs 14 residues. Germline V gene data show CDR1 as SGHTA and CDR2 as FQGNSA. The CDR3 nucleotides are TGTGCCAGCAGCTTACGCAGGGGGGATGAAAAACTGTTTTTT. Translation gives CASSLRRGDEKLFF.

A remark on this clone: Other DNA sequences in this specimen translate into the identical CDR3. The CDR3 loop is CASSQATGNYGYTF. The CDR3 nucleotides read TGTGCCAGCAGCCAAGCGACGGGGAACTATGGCTACACCTTC. The chain joins TRBV3-1 (or the pseudogene TRBV3-2) to TRBJ1-2; no clear D gene. Looked up from germline, CDR1 is LGHDT and CDR2 is YNNKEL (reference sequence). V was cut by 1 base and J by 2 bases, with 8 bases left in between. The CDR3 length is 14 residues.

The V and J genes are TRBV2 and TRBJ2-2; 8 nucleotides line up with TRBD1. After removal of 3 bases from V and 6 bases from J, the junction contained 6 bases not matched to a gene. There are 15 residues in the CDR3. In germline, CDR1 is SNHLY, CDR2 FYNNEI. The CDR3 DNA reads TGTGCCAGCAGTGAGTTACCGGGACAGGCCGGGGAGCTGTTTTTT. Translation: CASSELPGQAGELFF.